This T cell receptor beta chain is drawn from a study of T-cell reconstitution after alpha-beta-depleted transplantation in children listed by TCRdb under 2016. About the study as a whole: T-cell immune reconstitution after TCRalphabeta/CD19-depleted allogeneic hematopoietic cell transplantation in children was quantitatively tracked in the study by means of TCR repertoire profiling.

This clonotype was seen ten or more times. Its target antigen remains unknown. Qualities for individual bases were not recorded, and no much larger clone is one base off. The library was prepared using PCR. TCRdb shows the sequencer as Illumina HiSeq 2500. TCR libraries were prepared with molecular barcoding, using unique molecular identifiers to normalize TCRbeta repertoire quantification. Starting from the raw public reads, TCRdb applied fastp trimming at Q25, assembled clones with MiXCR and retained in-frame beta chains. Each CDR3 protein gets just one entry, which takes the most common genes and DNA from the rows behind it. Within this sample are 150,000 to 200,000 distinct CDR3 sequences, with about 6.8% of them counted one time only. The ten largest clones add up to 3% of the sample. Here the sequenced sample was PBMCs from the stem cell graft donor, taken from the stem cell graft. The receptor's source is a human donor who donated a stem cell graft to a child with Wiskott-Aldrich syndrome.

The CDR3 region reads CASSYSAYQPQHF. The nucleotide sequence is given as TGTGCCAGCAGTTACTCGGCTTATCAGCCCCAGCATTTT. The rearranged chain carries TRBV6-2 or TRBV6-3 and TRBJ1-5, with no D gene named confidently. V is shortened by 0 bases, J by 5 bases, and the region joining them spans 5 bases. In the germline V gene, CDR1 corresponds to MNHEY and CDR2 to SVGEGT. Inclusive of the bounding cysteine and phenylalanine, the CDR3 is 13 residues long. The sequence is cut down to CDR3 DNA, 39 bases in frame from base 1.